This TCR beta chain was captured by sequencing in a study of cytomegalovirus exposure and HLA in healthy donors. The assay was immunoSEQ multiplex PCR, and TCRdb's table has in-frame clones only and misses some. The sample has 100,000 to 150,000 clones, around nine tenths seen once. This clone has just a few counts. Its antigen is unknown. General study findings and limits: Investigators reported under 200 TCR beta chains as tied to cytomegalovirus. For most TCR sequences rarity was the rule, although some public TCRs occurred in many donors.

The CDR3 has 14 residues. Germline V gives CDR1 SNHLY, CDR2 FYNNEI. Trimming took off 2 bases at V and 7 bases at J, with 15 bases between the two ends. The chain employs TRBV2 and TRBJ2-7; D is perhaps TRBD1 (5 bases). The sequenced material came from PBMCs. This clonotype originated in a woman between 18 and 30 years old in good health and CMV-seronegative. DNA of the CDR3: TGTGCCAGCAGTGAAAGGCAGGGCCCTTGGGAGCAGTACTTC. Protein: CASSERQGPWEQYF.